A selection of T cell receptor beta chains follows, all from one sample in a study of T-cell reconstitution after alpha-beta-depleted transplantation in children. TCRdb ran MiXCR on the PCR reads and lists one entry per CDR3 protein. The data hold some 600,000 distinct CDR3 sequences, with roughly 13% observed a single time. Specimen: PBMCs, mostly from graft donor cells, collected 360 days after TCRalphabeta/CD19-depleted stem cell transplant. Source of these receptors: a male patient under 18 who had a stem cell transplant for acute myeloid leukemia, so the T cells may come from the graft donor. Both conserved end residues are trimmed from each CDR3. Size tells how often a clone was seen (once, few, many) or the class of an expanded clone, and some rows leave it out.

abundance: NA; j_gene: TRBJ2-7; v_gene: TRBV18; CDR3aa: ASSPGAGYEQY
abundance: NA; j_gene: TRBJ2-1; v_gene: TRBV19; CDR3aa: ATWYNEQF
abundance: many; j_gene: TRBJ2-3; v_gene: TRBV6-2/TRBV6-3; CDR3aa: ASSLRTSGFTDTQY
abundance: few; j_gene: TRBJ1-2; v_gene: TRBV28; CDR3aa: ASSFYNGYT
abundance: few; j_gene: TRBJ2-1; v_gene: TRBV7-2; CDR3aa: ASSPSGLPGGEQF
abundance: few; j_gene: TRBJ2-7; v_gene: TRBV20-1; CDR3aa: SALDSLDYEQY
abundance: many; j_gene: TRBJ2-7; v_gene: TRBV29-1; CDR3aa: SVLGLAGVYEQY
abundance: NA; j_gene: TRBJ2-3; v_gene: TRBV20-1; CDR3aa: SARARRWGTDTQY
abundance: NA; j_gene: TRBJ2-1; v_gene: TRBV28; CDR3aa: ASSLFGGMGYNEQF
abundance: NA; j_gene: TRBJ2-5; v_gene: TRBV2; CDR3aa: ASSSGGTGGTAQETQY
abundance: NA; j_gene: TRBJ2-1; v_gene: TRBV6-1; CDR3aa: ASRNPGLVHNEQF
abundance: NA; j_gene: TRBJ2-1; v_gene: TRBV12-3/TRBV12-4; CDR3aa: ASSLSGAHINEQF
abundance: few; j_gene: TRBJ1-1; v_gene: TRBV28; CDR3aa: ASSLSTGTGSTEAF
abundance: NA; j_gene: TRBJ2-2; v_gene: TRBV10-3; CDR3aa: AIRDHSGLTTGELF
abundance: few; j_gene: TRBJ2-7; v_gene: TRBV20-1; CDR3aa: SARSPGAYEQY
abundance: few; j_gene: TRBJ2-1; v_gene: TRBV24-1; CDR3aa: ATSDVSGLAGGVANEQF
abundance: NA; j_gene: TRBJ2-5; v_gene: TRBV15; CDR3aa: ATRAPIQGGETQY
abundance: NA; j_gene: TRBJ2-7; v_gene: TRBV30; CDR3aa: STGQAYEQY
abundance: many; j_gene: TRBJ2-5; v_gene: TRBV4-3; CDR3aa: ASSQGTSGLGQETQY
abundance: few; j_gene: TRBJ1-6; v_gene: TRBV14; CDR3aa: ASSLDMDNSPLH
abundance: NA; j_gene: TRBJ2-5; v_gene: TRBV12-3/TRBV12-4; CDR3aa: ASSQTSGRGEETQY
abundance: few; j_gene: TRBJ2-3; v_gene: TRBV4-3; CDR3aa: ASSQDMPSPHADTQY
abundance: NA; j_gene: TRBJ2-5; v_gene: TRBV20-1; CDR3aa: SATRTSGMYQETQY
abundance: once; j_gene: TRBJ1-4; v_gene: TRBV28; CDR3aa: ASSLSVTNEKLF
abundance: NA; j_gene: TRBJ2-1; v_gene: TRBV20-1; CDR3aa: CARDIFPGLAGGRGF
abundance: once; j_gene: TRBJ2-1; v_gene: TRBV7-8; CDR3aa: ASSPGGLLYYNEQF
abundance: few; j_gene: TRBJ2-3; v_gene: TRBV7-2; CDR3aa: ASSLGARATGADTQY
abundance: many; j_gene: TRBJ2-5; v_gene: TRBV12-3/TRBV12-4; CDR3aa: ASSLEGLAEETQY
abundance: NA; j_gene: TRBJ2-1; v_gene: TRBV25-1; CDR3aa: ASRLAGGKGEQF
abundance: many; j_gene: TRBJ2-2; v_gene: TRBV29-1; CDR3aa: SGRLAGDTGELF
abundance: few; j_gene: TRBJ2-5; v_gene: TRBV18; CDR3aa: ASSTIQGALSETQY
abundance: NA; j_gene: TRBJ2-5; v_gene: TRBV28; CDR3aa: ASSLKWETQY
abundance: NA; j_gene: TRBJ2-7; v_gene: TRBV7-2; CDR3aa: ASSLVGTGSSYEQY
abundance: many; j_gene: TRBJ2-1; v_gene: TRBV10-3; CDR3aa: AISAGDEQF
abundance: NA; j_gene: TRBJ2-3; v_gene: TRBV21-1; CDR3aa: ASSKEYGLAASTDTQY
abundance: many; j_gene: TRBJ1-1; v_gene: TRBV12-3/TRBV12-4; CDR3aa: ASSLEQGTEAF
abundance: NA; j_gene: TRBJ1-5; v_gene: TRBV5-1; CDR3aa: ASSFLTGGEQPQH
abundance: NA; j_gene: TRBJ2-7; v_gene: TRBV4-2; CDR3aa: ASSQDGRTTSYEQY
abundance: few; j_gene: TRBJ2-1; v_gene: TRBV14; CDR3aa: ASSQVPFTGLDEQF